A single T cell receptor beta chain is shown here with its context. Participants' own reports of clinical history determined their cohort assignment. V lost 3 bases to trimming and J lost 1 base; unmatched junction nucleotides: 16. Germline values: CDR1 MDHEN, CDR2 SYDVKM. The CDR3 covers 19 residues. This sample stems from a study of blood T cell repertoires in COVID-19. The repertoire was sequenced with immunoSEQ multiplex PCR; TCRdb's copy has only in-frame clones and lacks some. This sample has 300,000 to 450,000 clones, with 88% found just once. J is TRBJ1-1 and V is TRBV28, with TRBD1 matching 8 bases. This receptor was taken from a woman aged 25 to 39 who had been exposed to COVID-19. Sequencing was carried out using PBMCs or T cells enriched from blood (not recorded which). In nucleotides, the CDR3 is TGTGCCAGCAGTTTCCCGACTCGACAGGGGCGAGAGCGGAACACTGAAGCTTTCTTT. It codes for CASSFPTRQGRERNTEAFF.